The 17 T cell receptor beta chains below come from one sample, sequenced in a study of sequential checkpoint blockade in melanoma. Profiling relied on immunoSEQ multiplex PCR, and the TCRdb table lists in-frame clones only, not all of them. The sample has fewer than 35,000 clones; 70% to 80% are singletons. Noted treatment: randomized to nivolumab then ipilimumab (arm A) or the reverse (arm B). The starting material was CD8+ T cells sorted from blood (inferred from file names), obtained from a patient given nivolumab and ipilimumab in sequence. These receptors originate from a human donor with melanoma.

The rearrangement uses TRBV5-8 and TRBJ2-7, with D possibly TRBD1 on 6 matching bases. Germline values: CDR1 SGHTS, CDR2 YDEGEE. There are 12 residues in the CDR3. Deletions cut 1 base from V and 6 bases from J, with 8 bases between. The CDR3 is CASSLTGFEQYF. For the CDR3, the DNA is TGTGCCAGCAGCTTGACAGGGTTCGAGCAGTACTTC.

The chain joins TRBV27 to TRBJ2-1, with TRBD2 as a possible D gene (5 bases). Germline CDR1 is MNHEY and CDR2 is SMNVEV (reference sequence). The CDR3 is 15 amino acids. The V gene lost 8 bases and the J gene lost 2 bases, with 16 bases spanning the gap. This chain's CDR3 is CASFDGVGAYNEQFF. The CDR3 nucleotides read TGTGCCAGCTTTGACGGGGTTGGCGCCTACAATGAGCAGTTCTTC.

CDR3 coding DNA: TGTGCCAGTAAGAGAGGTTTTGGCTACACCTTC. Translating it yields CASKRGFGYTF. The V and J genes are TRBV19 and TRBJ1-2; D not resolved. Looked up from germline, CDR1 is LNHDA and CDR2 is SQIVND (reference sequence). The CDR3 extends over 11 amino acids. V was shortened by 7 bases and J by 7 bases, with 10 bases between the two germline ends.

V and J are TRBV6-6 and TRBJ1-1; tentatively, D is TRBD1 (5 bases). Germline V lookup: CDR1 MNHNY, CDR2 SVGAGI (reference sequence). The CDR3 consists of 13 residues. The germline V and J ends were trimmed by 0 bases and 4 bases, with 6 bases remaining between them. The CDR3 bases are TGTGCCAGCAGTTACTCAGGGGTCACTGAAGCTTTCTTT. Translation gives CASSYSGVTEAFF.

V gene TRBV5-1 combines with J gene TRBJ1-1, with 8 bases aligning to TRBD1. CDR1 is SGHRS, CDR2 YFSETQ, per germline. This CDR3 is built from 15 residues. Unmatched junction bases numbered 4, after V lost 3 bases and J lost 0 bases. The CDR3 is CASSWATGVNTEAFF. The CDR3 DNA follows: TGCGCCAGCAGCTGGGCGACAGGGGTGAACACTGAAGCTTTCTTT.

The chain recombines TRBV19 with TRBJ1-5; D uncertain. CDR3 length: 15 amino acids. Between the trimmed V and J ends, which lost 3 bases and 5 bases, there was a span of 14 bases. Germline V gene lookup returns CDR1 LNHDA and CDR2 SQIVND (reference sequence). In DNA, the CDR3 is TGTGCCAGTAGTATTTTGTCGAGGGAGGATCAGCCCCAGCATTTT. Protein product: CASSILSREDQPQHF.

The CDR3 region is CASSPTSGSTQYF. CDR3 nucleotides: TGTGCCAGCAGCCCCACTTCAGGAAGTACGCAGTATTTT. This sequence joins TRBV5-6 and TRBJ2-3; no clear D gene. This CDR3 spans 13 amino acids. Germline-derived CDR1 and CDR2 are SGHDT and YYEEEE. V shed 4 bases and J shed 8 bases, with 14 bases lying between them. Combining the CDR3 with reference TRBV5-6 and TRBJ2-3 gives the whole variable domain DAGVTQSPTHLIKTRGQQVTLRCSPKSGHDTVSWYQQALGQGPQFIFQYYEEEERQRGNFPDRFSGHQFPNYSSELNVNALLLGDSALYLCASSPTSGSTQYFGPGTRLTVL.

This clone ranks as medium-sized. The chain joins TRBV6-4 to TRBJ2-3; 9 bases agree with TRBD1. CDR3 length equals 14 residues. The germline V gene encodes CDR1 MRHNA and CDR2 SNTAGT. J gave up 3 bases and V 4 bases, and 2 bases lay outside the gene matches. The CDR3 nucleotides read TGTGCCAGCAGTGCCGGGACAGGGACAGATACGCAGTATTTT. Its translation: CASSAGTGTDTQYF.

V gene TRBV7-9 combines with J gene TRBJ2-5; D remains ambiguous. Trimming removed 1 base from V and 4 bases from J, with 16 bases in between. CDR1 SEHNR and CDR2 FQNEAQ come from the germline V gene (reference sequence). The CDR3 covers 16 residues. The chain's CDR3 is CASSLVAGFLRETQYF. The CDR3 DNA sequence: TGTGCCAGCAGCTTAGTGGCCGGGTTTCTACGAGAGACCCAGTACTTC.

This chain connects TRBV28 to TRBJ2-2; possible D gene TRBD1, 5 bases. The CDR3 runs to 16 residues. Trimming took off 7 bases at V and 4 bases at J, with 19 bases between the two ends. CDR1 is MDHEN and CDR2 is SYDVKM in the germline V gene. The CDR3 nucleotides read TGTGCCAGCAACCTCTCCCGGCAGGGTCCCACCGGGGAGCTGTTTTTT. Residues: CASNLSRQGPTGELFF.

This clone occurred once. The CDR3 sequence: CASSGGGDSTYEQYF. The CDR3 DNA sequence: TGTGCCAGCAGCGGAGGAGGGGACAGCACCTACGAGCAGTACTTC. The genes are TRBV9 and TRBJ2-7, with D perhaps TRBD1 (7 bases). Germline V gene data show CDR1 as SGDLS and CDR2 as YYNGEE. The CDR3 consists of 15 residues. V was pared by 3 bases and J by 2 bases, with 15 bases between.

The chain uses TRBV19 and TRBJ1-1; tentative D call: TRBD1 (6 bases). Germline values: CDR1 LNHDA, CDR2 SQIVND (reference sequence). V dropped 3 bases and J dropped 1 base, with 9 bases sitting between them. This CDR3 is built from 14 residues. The CDR3 reads CASSIPGQNTEAFF. The CDR3 DNA reads TGTGCCAGTAGTATCCCGGGACAGAACACTGAAGCTTTCTTT.

In nucleotides, the CDR3 is TGTGCCAGCAGCGAGGACAGGGAGTCCTACGAGCAGTACTTC. It codes for CASSEDRESYEQYF. The chain employs TRBV6-6 and TRBJ2-7, with 8 bases fitting TRBD1. CDR3 length: 14 amino acids. J gave up 1 base and V 6 bases, and 5 bases lay outside the gene matches. Germline CDR1 and CDR2: MNHNY and SVGAGI (reference sequence).

This chain joins TRBV9 and TRBJ2-7; 12 bases agree with TRBD2. Germline CDR1 reads SGDLS; CDR2 reads YYNGEE. V shed 2 bases, J shed 3 bases, and the junction held 3 bases outside the gene matches. The CDR3 length is 15 residues. CDR3 coding DNA: TGTGCCAGCAGCGTCCTAGCGGGAGGGGACTACGAGCAGTACTTC. It codes for CASSVLAGGDYEQYF. Together with reference TRBV9 and TRBJ2-7, the CDR3 gives the full variable domain: DSGVTQTPKHLITATGQRVTLRCSPRSGDLSVYWYQQSLDQGLQFLIQYYNGEERAKGNILERFSAQQFPDLHSELNLSSLELGDSALYFCASSVLAGGDYEQYFGPGTRLTVT.

V usage is TRBV7-8 and J usage is TRBJ2-3, with D possibly TRBD1 on 7 matching bases. CDR1 is SGHVS and CDR2 is FQNEAQ in the germline V gene. This CDR3 is built from 15 residues. V dropped 7 bases and J dropped 2 bases, with 16 bases sitting between them. CDR3 region: CASTTEGQYTDTQYF. The DNA for the CDR3 is TGTGCCAGCACTACGGAGGGACAGTACACAGATACGCAGTATTTT.

The chain combines TRBV27 with TRBJ2-7; 7 bases are shared with TRBD2. V was clipped by 3 bases and J by 6 bases; unmatched bases: 5. Germline V gives CDR1 MNHEY, CDR2 SMNVEV (reference sequence). This CDR3 region has 13 residues. In DNA, the CDR3 is TGTGCCAGCAGTTTGCGGGGGACGGTCGAGCAGTACTTC. Its protein product is CASSLRGTVEQYF.

The genes are TRBV27 and TRBJ2-7; no reliable D call. Germline CDR1 and CDR2: MNHEY and SMNVEV (reference sequence). This CDR3 has 15 residues. The V end was cut by 3 bases, the J end by 4 bases, with 16 bases between. The CDR3 nucleotides read TGTGCCAGCAGTTTGAGTGGCGCGGTGGTATACGAGCAGTACTTC. It is translated as CASSLSGAVVYEQYF.